The 8 T cell receptor beta chains given below trace back to one sample, sequenced in a study of shared clonotypes between healthy human individuals. Profiled with immunoSEQ multiplex PCR; TCRdb holds only in-frame clones, not every one. The sample has 2.3 million or so clones; approximately 95% are singletons. Sequencing was carried out using naive CD4+ T cells from PBMCs. The subset is: CD45RA+ positively selected. The receptors come from a man between 18 and 29 years old in good health. Some clones in this sample may be carry-over from other donors' samples.

This clone has only one observation. The chain is built from TRBV2 and TRBJ1-2; 8 positions agree with TRBD1. Trimming took 6 bases from V and 7 from J; bases not matched to a gene: 10. Germline V gene data show CDR1 as SNHLY and CDR2 as FYNNEI. The CDR3 is 14 residues long. CDR3 sequence reads: CASRAGGTRGGYTF. Written as DNA, the CDR3 is TGTGCCAGCAGGGCAGGGGGCACGCGGGGTGGCTACACCTTC.

CDR3 sequence reads: CASGSAGSDEQYF. CDR3 sequence (DNA): TGTGCCAGCGGCTCGGCGGGTAGCGACGAGCAGTACTTC. The chain links TRBV28 to TRBJ2-7; a possible D gene is TRBD2 (5 bases). The V end was cut by 8 bases, the J end by 5 bases, with 16 bases between. Germline lookup yields CDR1 MDHEN and CDR2 SYDVKM. The CDR3 is 13 residues long.

The J gene is TRBJ2-1, the V gene TRBV29-1, with 9 bases fitting TRBD2. This CDR3 spans 14 amino acids. The junction had 10 bases not matched to a gene; V was cut back by 6 bases and J by 7 bases. Per the germline V gene, CDR1 is SQVTM and CDR2 is ANQGSEA. The CDR3 nucleotides read TGCAGCGTCCGTAGCGGGAGTAGGGAGAATGAGCAGTTCTTC. Its translation: CSVRSGSRENEQFF.

This chain connects TRBV11-2 to TRBJ1-5; D perhaps matches TRBD1 (6 bases). Germline V CDR1 and CDR2: SGHAT, FQNNGV. The CDR3 is 15 residues long. Trimming left V 0 bases short and J 6 bases short, with 12 bases between. In nucleotides, the CDR3 is TGTGCCAGCAGCTTAGAGAGCACAGGGCCTCAGCCCCAGCATTTT. This translates into CASSLESTGPQPQHF.

The rearrangement links TRBV11-2 to TRBJ2-1; the match to TRBD2 covers 12 bases. CDR3 length: 16 amino acids. Germline V gene lookup returns CDR1 SGHAT and CDR2 FQNNGV. J lost 7 bases, V lost 3 bases, and 7 bases had no gene match. CDR3 in DNA: TGTGCCAGCAGCTTGACTAGCGGGGGAGTAGGGAATGAGCAGTTCTTC. It yields the protein CASSLTSGGVGNEQFF.

The rearrangement links TRBV5-4 to TRBJ1-4, with D tentatively TRBD1 (5 bases). Germline loops: CDR1 SGHNT, CDR2 YYREEE (reference sequence). The ends were cut back, 0 bases at V and 3 bases at J, with 9 bases in the middle. This CDR3 spans 15 amino acids. The CDR3 coding sequence is TGTGCCAGCAGCTTGGAACCGGGGGCTAATGAAAAACTGTTTTTT. As protein: CASSLEPGANEKLFF. Full variable domain (rest looked up from reference TRBV5-4 and TRBJ1-4): ETGVTQSPTHLIKTRGQQVTLRCSSQSGHNTVSWYQQALGQGPQFIFQYYREEENGRGNFPPRFSGLQFPNYSSELNVNALELDDSALYLCASSLEPGANEKLFFGSGTQLSVL.

This chain joins TRBV6-1 and TRBJ2-2; 8 bases are a match to TRBD1. Germline V gene data show CDR1 as MNHNS and CDR2 as SASEGT. The CDR3 consists of 14 residues. V was clipped by 9 bases and J by 3 bases; unmatched bases: 6. In DNA, the CDR3 is TGTGCCAGTAAGGACAGGGTATACACCGGGGAGCTGTTTTTT. Protein: CASKDRVYTGELFF.

The gene calls are TRBV29-1 and TRBJ2-7; a weak D match, TRBD2 (5 bases). Germline loops: CDR1 SQVTM, CDR2 ANQGSEA. Trimming cost V 5 bases and J 8 bases, with 13 bases left between them. This CDR3 region has 11 residues. CDR3 nucleotides: TGCAGCGTTAGAGCGGAGTTCAAGCAGTACTTC. Encoded protein: CSVRAEFKQYF.